These T cell receptor beta chains were read from a single sample in a study of shared clonotypes between healthy human individuals. Libraries were prepared by immunoSEQ multiplex PCR; TCRdb keeps only in-frame clonotypes and omits some of them. The profile shows about 2 million clones, approximately 95% of them singletons. Sequencing was done on a sample of naive CD8+ T cells sorted from blood. These receptors were taken from a man aged 18 to 35 in good health. Both conserved end residues are part of each CDR3. D genes are given only for firm matches. Some rows have no size entry. The others give once, few or many, or a class for an expanded clone.

D,V,J,size,DNA,CDR3
TRBD1,TRBV28,TRBJ2-7,.,TGTGCCAGCAGTTTAGAAGTCAGGGGGAACGAGCAGTACTTC,CASSLEVRGNEQYF
.,TRBV14,TRBJ1-6,.,TGTGCCAGCAGCCAAGGGCAGGGAAGGGATTATAATTCACCCCTCCACTTT,CASSQGQGRDYNSPLHF
.,TRBV30,TRBJ1-4,.,TGTGCCTGTCGAGGGGGGATAAATGAAAAACTGTTTTTT,CACRGGINEKLFF
.,TRBV7-9,TRBJ1-1,.,TGTGCCAGCAGCTTAGAAGGCGGAAGTAACACTGAAGCTTTCTTT,CASSLEGGSNTEAFF
.,TRBV12-5,TRBJ2-5,.,TGTGCTAGTGGCAATCAGGGTCTGCAAGAGACCCAGTACTTC,CASGNQGLQETQYF
.,TRBV7-9,TRBJ2-1,.,TGTGCCAGCAGCTTTCCTTTAGGCTACAATGAGCAGTTCTTC,CASSFPLGYNEQFF
TRBD1,TRBV7-9,TRBJ1-1,.,TGTGCCAGCAGCTTAGGGCCAGGGGGAACGGACACTGAAGCTTTCTTT,CASSLGPGGTDTEAFF
TRBD1,TRBV4-1,TRBJ2-5,.,TGCGCCAGCAGCTTCTCCGGGACAGGGGATGAGACCCAGTACTTC,CASSFSGTGDETQYF
TRBD1,TRBV28,TRBJ1-3,.,TGTGCCAGCAGTTCCGACAGGGAAAGCTCTGGAAACACCATATATTTT,CASSSDRESSGNTIYF
TRBD2,TRBV7-9,TRBJ2-3,.,TGTGCCAGCAGGTCCCAGCGGGGGGGCCCCCCAGATACGCAGTATTTT,CASRSQRGGPPDTQYF
.,TRBV14,TRBJ1-1,.,TGTGCCAGCAGCCTGACTCCTGATGAAACAGCCTCGAACACTGAAGCTTTCTTT,CASSLTPDETASNTEAFF
.,TRBV7-8,TRBJ2-7,.,TGTGCCAGCAAGACGGATTCCTACGAGCAGTACTTC,CASKTDSYEQYF
TRBD2,TRBV7-7,TRBJ2-7,.,TGTGCTAGCAGCCTAGCGGGCGGGTACGAGCAGTACTTC,CASSLAGGYEQYF
TRBD2,TRBV4-1,TRBJ2-7,.,TGCGCCAGCAGCCAGGTGACTAGCGGGAGCTCCTACGAGCAGTACTTC,CASSQVTSGSSYEQYF
.,TRBV9,TRBJ2-7,.,TGTGCCAGCAGCGTAGGGGGTCAGTCCTACGAGCAGTACTTC,CASSVGGQSYEQYF
TRBD1,TRBV9,TRBJ2-5,.,TGTGCCAGCAGCGCCGAGGGGGCGTTTGGGACCCAGTACTTC,CASSAEGAFGTQYF
.,TRBV7-8,TRBJ2-1,.,TGTGCCAGCAGCGAGACTGGATACAATGAGCAGTTCTTC,CASSETGYNEQFF
TRBD1,TRBV27,TRBJ2-5,.,TGTGCCAGCAGCCCCGGGACAGTGGGATTAGAGACCCAGTACTTC,CASSPGTVGLETQYF
TRBD1,TRBV5-6,TRBJ2-7,.,TGTGCCAGCAGCCTGGACAGGGTCTACGAGCAGTACTTC,CASSLDRVYEQYF
TRBD2,TRBV13,TRBJ2-1,.,TGTGCCAGCAGCCAAGCGGGGTCCTACCACAATGAGCAGTTCTTC,CASSQAGSYHNEQFF
.,TRBV28,TRBJ2-7,.,TGTGCCAGCATCCCGCGCGGGGTCTACCACGAGCAGTACTTC,CASIPRGVYHEQYF
.,TRBV27,TRBJ1-2,.,TGTGCCAGCAGTTCACAGAACAACTATGGCTACACCTTC,CASSSQNNYGYTF
.,TRBV6-5,TRBJ1-3,.,TGTGCCAGCAGAACCGACGGATACTCTGGAAACACCATATATTTT,CASRTDGYSGNTIYF
.,TRBV5-6,TRBJ1-1,few,TGTGCCAGCAGCTTGGTCTCCTCAAACACTGAAGCTTTCTTT,CASSLVSSNTEAFF
.,TRBV5-1,TRBJ1-4,.,TGCGCCAGCAGCTTGGAGCTGGAGGCAACTAATGAAAAACTGTTTTTT,CASSLELEATNEKLFF
.,TRBV7-2,TRBJ2-2,few,TGTGCCAGCAGCCTCGCGTCTAGATTATCCGGGGAGCTGTTTTTT,CASSLASRLSGELFF